These 2 T cell receptor beta chains were all obtained from the same sample, sequenced in a study of blood T cell repertoires in COVID-19. The protocol was immunoSEQ multiplex PCR, while the TCRdb copy is restricted to in-frame clones and leaves out a portion. The sample holds around 250,000 clones, 75% to 90% seen once. Sequenced sample: PBMCs or T cells enriched from blood (not recorded which). Every receptor here comes from a woman in her 50s who had recovered from COVID-19.

The chain combines TRBV12-3 or TRBV12-4 with TRBJ1-5; D is unclear. V lost 11 bases to trimming and J lost 4 bases, with 9 bases between them. This CDR3 region has 11 residues. CDR3 sequence reads: CARGPNQPQHF. In nucleotides, the CDR3 is TGTGCCCGAGGGCCTAATCAGCCCCAGCATTTT.

The rearrangement joins TRBV11-3 to TRBJ2-2; no definite D call. CDR1 is SGHNT and CDR2 is YENEEA in the germline V gene. Trimming pared 3 bases from V and 5 bases from J, leaving 7 bases between. The CDR3 spans 13 residues. The CDR3 DNA sequence: TGTGCCAGCAGCTTTTCCGGGACCGGGGAGCTGTTTTTT. It is translated as CASSFSGTGELFF.